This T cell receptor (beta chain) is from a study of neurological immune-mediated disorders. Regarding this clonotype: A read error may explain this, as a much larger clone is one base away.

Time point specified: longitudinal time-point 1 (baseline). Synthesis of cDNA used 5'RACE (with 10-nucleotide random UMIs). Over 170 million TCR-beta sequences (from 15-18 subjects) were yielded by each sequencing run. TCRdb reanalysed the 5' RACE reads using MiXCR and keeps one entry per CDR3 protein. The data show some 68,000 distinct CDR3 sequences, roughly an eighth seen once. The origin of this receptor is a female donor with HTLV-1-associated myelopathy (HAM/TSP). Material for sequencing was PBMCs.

The CDR3, as DNA: TGTGCTAGTAGATCCGGTGGACTCTCCTACAATGAGCAGTTCTTC. Protein: CASRSGGLSYNEQFF. The genes are TRBV12-5 and TRBJ2-1; possible D gene TRBD2, 5 bases. Trimming took off 8 bases at V and 0 bases at J, with 14 bases between the two ends. Germline CDR1 and CDR2: LGHNT and FRNRAP. The CDR3 has 15 residues.